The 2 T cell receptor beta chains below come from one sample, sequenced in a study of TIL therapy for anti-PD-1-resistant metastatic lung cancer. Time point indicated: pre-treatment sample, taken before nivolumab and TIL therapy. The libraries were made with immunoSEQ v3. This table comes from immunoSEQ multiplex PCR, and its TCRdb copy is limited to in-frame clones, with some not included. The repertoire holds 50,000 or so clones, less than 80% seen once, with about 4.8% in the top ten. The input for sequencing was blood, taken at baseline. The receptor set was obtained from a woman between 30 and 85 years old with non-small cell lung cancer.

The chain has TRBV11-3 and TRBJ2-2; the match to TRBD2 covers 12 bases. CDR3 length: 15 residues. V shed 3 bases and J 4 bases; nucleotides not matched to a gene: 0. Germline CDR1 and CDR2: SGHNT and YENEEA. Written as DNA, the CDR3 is TGTGCCAGCAGCTTGACTAGCGGGAGCACCGGGGAGCTGTTTTTT. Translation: CASSLTSGSTGELFF.

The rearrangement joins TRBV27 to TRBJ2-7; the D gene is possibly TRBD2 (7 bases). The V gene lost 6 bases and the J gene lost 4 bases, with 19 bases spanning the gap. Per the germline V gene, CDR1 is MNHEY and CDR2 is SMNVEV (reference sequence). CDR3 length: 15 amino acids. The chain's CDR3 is CASRHAGARGYEQYF. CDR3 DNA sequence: TGTGCCAGCAGACACGCGGGGGCGCGGGGGTACGAGCAGTACTTC.